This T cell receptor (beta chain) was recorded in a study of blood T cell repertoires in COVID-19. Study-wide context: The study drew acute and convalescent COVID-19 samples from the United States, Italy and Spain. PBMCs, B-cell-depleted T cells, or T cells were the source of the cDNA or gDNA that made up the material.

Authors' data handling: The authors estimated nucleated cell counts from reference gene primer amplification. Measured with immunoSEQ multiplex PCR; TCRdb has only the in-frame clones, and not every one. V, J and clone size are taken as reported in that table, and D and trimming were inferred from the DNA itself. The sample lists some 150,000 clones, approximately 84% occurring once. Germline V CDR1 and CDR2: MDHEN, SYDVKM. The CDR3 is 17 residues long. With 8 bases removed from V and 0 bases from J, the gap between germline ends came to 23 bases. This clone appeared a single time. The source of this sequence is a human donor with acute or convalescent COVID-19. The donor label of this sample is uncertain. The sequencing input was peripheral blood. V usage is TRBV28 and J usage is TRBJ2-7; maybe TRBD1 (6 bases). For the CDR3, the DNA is TGTGCCAGCCACTTCCGGCAGGGACATCTCCTCTCCTACGAGCAGTACTTC. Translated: CASHFRQGHLLSYEQYF.